This T cell receptor beta chain stems from a study of blood T cell repertoires in COVID-19. About the research overall: Material from acute and convalescent COVID-19 was sourced from the United States, Italy and Spain.

The germline CDR1 and CDR2 sequences are SEHNR and FQNEAQ (reference sequence). This CDR3 is built from 14 residues. The V gene end was trimmed by 5 bases and the J gene end by 1 base; junction bases not matched to a gene: 3. In the original workflow: Reference gene primers were amplified, and this amplification served to estimate nucleated cell counts. Sequenced by immunoSEQ multiplex PCR; TCRdb stores in-frame clones only, minus some. V, J and clone size reflect that table, while D and trimming were determined from the DNA. This sample has 380,000 or so clones, with roughly four fifths found just once. Note on this clone: Other nucleotide sequences in the sample specify the same CDR3.

This clonotype originated in a human donor with acute or convalescent COVID-19. The donor label of this sample is uncertain. Material: peripheral blood. This chain links TRBV7-9 with TRBJ1-1, with TRBD1 identical over 8 bases. The CDR3 coding sequence is TGTGCCAGCAGCCTTACAGGGGGGAACACTGAAGCTTTCTTT. This translates into CASSLTGGNTEAFF.